These T cell receptor beta chains were read from a single sample in a study of OX40 agonist ivuxolimab in advanced cancers. Profiling relied on immunoSEQ multiplex PCR, and the TCRdb table lists in-frame clones only, not all of them. The sample comprises roughly 74,000 clones, 85% to 95% of which are singletons, and around 20% rests with the top ten. Sequenced material: CD4+ or CD8+ T cells sorted from blood, taken in a trial of the OX40 agonist ivuxolimab. The receptors come from an adult with an advanced solid tumor such as melanoma, head and neck, liver or kidney cancer. Both conserved end residues are part of each CDR3. Each record gives: CDR3 DNA, CDR3 protein, clone size, D gene, V gene, J gene. D genes are given only for firm matches. Size is stated for part of the rows, as once, few or many counts, or as a class when the clone is expanded.

TGTGCCAGCAGTTACTCCCTCAGCAGGAGGTACGAGCAGTACTTC,CASSYSLSRRYEQYF,NA,NA,TRBV6-5,TRBJ2-7
TGTGCCAGCAGCCCCCCGCCTACACAGGGGGCCCCTTCCTACAATGAGCAGTTCTTC,CASSPPPTQGAPSYNEQFF,NA,TRBD1,TRBV11-2,TRBJ2-1
TGTGCCAGCAGCGTAGATGGCGGGGAGCTGTTTTTT,CASSVDGGELFF,NA,NA,TRBV9,TRBJ2-2
TGTGCCAGTAGTTCAGGGGCGGGGACTGAAGCTTTCTTT,CASSSGAGTEAFF,NA,NA,TRBV19,TRBJ1-1
TGTGCCAGCAGCCGTTGGACTAGCGGAAACAATGAGCAGTTCTTC,CASSRWTSGNNEQFF,NA,TRBD2,TRBV11-2,TRBJ2-1
TGCGCCAGCAGCCCACCGGGCACTGAAGCTTTCTTT,CASSPPGTEAFF,NA,NA,TRBV4-1,TRBJ1-1
TGCGCCAGCAGCACTCAAAAAGGGGGTGCCTATGGCTACACCTTC,CASSTQKGGAYGYTF,NA,NA,TRBV4-3,TRBJ1-2
TGTGCCAGCAGCATCGGGGCAGGGGGCAGTCAGCCCCAGCATTTT,CASSIGAGGSQPQHF,NA,TRBD1,TRBV27,TRBJ1-5
TGTGCCAGCAGCCCCGGGGATAGCAATCAGCCCCAGCATTTT,CASSPGDSNQPQHF,NA,NA,TRBV6-5,TRBJ1-5
TGTGCCAGTAGGAAAGGGACAGGGCAACAGCCCCAGCATTTT,CASRKGTGQQPQHF,few,TRBD1,TRBV19,TRBJ1-5
TGTGCCAGCAGCGTAGGGAGCGGAGGCGTCCAAGAGACCCAGTACTTC,CASSVGSGGVQETQYF,NA,NA,TRBV9,TRBJ2-5
TGTGCCAGCAGCGCCGGAGGGGATGAGCGCACCTACGAGCAGTACTTC,CASSAGGDERTYEQYF,NA,NA,TRBV9,TRBJ2-7
TGTGCCAGCAGCTTAGCTAGGGCAGGGGTAGCTTTCTTT,CASSLARAGVAFF,NA,NA,TRBV7-9,TRBJ1-1
TGTGCCAGCAGCCCAGGAGGGGGCCACGAGCAGTACTTC,CASSPGGGHEQYF,NA,NA,TRBV9,TRBJ2-7
TGTGCCAGCAGTTTGACCGGGACTAGCGGCTACGAGCAGTACTTC,CASSLTGTSGYEQYF,once,TRBD2,TRBV27,TRBJ2-7
TGTGCCAGCACTGACAGGGGTGGAAAGTTCACTGAAGCTTTCTTT,CASTDRGGKFTEAFF,NA,TRBD1,TRBV6-1,TRBJ1-1
TGTGCCAGCAGCCCAACAGGGACTATCTACGAGCAGTACTTC,CASSPTGTIYEQYF,NA,NA,TRBV7-9,TRBJ2-7
TGTGCCAGCAGCGTAGCGGGGTGGACGGCGAAAGGGCAGTTCTTC,CASSVAGWTAKGQFF,NA,NA,TRBV9,TRBJ2-1
TGTGCCAGCAGCGCCGGACAGGGGGCGCGTGGGGCTGAAGCTTTCTTT,CASSAGQGARGAEAFF,NA,TRBD1,TRBV9,TRBJ1-1
TGTGCCAGCGGGATGGTCACCGGGGAGCTGTTTTTT,CASGMVTGELFF,NA,NA,TRBV6-5,TRBJ2-2
TGTGCCAGCAGCTCTCTCCAGGAGCACTATGGCTACACCTTC,CASSSLQEHYGYTF,NA,NA,TRBV11-2,TRBJ1-2
TGTGCCAGCAGTTTATTTGCCAGAGGCGGCTTCGGTCAGCCCCAGCATTTT,CASSLFARGGFGQPQHF,NA,NA,TRBV28,TRBJ1-5
TGTGCCAGCAAATCAGTTCAGGATCAGCCCCAGCATTTT,CASKSVQDQPQHF,NA,NA,TRBV2,TRBJ1-5
TGTGCCAGCAGCCCCCCGGAACCTGAAGCTTTCTTT,CASSPPEPEAFF,few,NA,TRBV7-9,TRBJ1-1
TGTGCCTGCCTCGACTATTATGAGCAGTTCTTC,CACLDYYEQFF,NA,NA,TRBV30,TRBJ2-1
TGTGCCAGCAGCCCGCCTTGGGGGCGAGAAAAACTGTTTTTT,CASSPPWGREKLFF,NA,NA,TRBV7-9,TRBJ1-4
TGTGCCAGCAGCTTAGCGGTAGCGGGGCCCCGGGATACGCAGTATTTT,CASSLAVAGPRDTQYF,NA,TRBD2,TRBV13,TRBJ2-3
TGTGCCAGCAGTGCCAACCCGGGGCAGGACACTGAAGCTTTCTTT,CASSANPGQDTEAFF,NA,NA,TRBV6-5,TRBJ1-1
TGTGCCAGCAGCCAACCAGCCGGGACAAACAATGAGCAGTTCTTC,CASSQPAGTNNEQFF,NA,NA,TRBV4-2,TRBJ2-1
TGTGCCAGCAGCTTACCCCAGGGGGTGGTTGAAGCTTTCTTT,CASSLPQGVVEAFF,NA,TRBD1,TRBV7-9,TRBJ1-1
TGCGCCAGCAGCCCAGTGACAGGGGTTGCCGCTGAAGCTTTCTTT,CASSPVTGVAAEAFF,NA,TRBD1,TRBV4-1,TRBJ1-1
TGTGCCAGCAGCGGGCGCGAGGGAGGGCCGTATAACTATGGCTACACCTTC,CASSGREGGPYNYGYTF,NA,NA,TRBV9,TRBJ1-2
TGTGCCAGCAGTTCGCCCGGGACAGCGAACACTGAAGCTTTCTTT,CASSSPGTANTEAFF,NA,TRBD1,TRBV27,TRBJ1-1
TGTGCCAGCAGTTCCTTCCCCAGCTATAATTCACCCCTCCACTTT,CASSSFPSYNSPLHF,few,NA,TRBV27,TRBJ1-6
TGTGCCAGCAGTTTTCTCGGGGCTTCTTACTCCTACGAGCAGTACTTC,CASSFLGASYSYEQYF,NA,NA,TRBV27,TRBJ2-7
TGCGCCAGCAGCCAAGACGGAGCGGGAGTAGGGTACAATGAGCAGTTCTTC,CASSQDGAGVGYNEQFF,NA,TRBD2,TRBV4-1,TRBJ2-1
TGTGCCAGCAGTCTGGGGGATTCACCCCTCCACTTT,CASSLGDSPLHF,NA,NA,TRBV28,TRBJ1-6
TGTGCCAGCAGCTTGGTGGGGACAGGAATCCAAGAGACCCAGTACTTC,CASSLVGTGIQETQYF,NA,TRBD1,TRBV5-4,TRBJ2-5
TGTGCCAGCAGCTTGGACCGCTATGGCTACACCTTC,CASSLDRYGYTF,NA,NA,TRBV27,TRBJ1-2
TGTGCCAGCAGCAGGGGTGGCGAAAAACTGTTTTTT,CASSRGGEKLFF,once,NA,TRBV7-9,TRBJ1-4
TGTGCCAGCAGTTTCGGACTTTCCTCTTACGAGCAGTACTTC,CASSFGLSSYEQYF,NA,NA,TRBV28,TRBJ2-7
TGTGCCAGCAGCTCCCAGGTGAGCAGTATGAACACTGAAGCTTTCTTT,CASSSQVSSMNTEAFF,once,NA,TRBV13,TRBJ1-1
TGCGCCAGCTCTGCCAACGGAGGGGATGAGCAGTTCTTC,CASSANGGDEQFF,NA,NA,TRBV5-1,TRBJ2-1
TGTGCCAGCAGTTACGATTCACCCCTCCACTTT,CASSYDSPLHF,NA,NA,TRBV6-5,TRBJ1-6
TGCGCCAGCAGCCGGAGACTAGCGGGGACAGGTTTTTCCTACAATGAGCAGTTCTTC,CASSRRLAGTGFSYNEQFF,once,TRBD2,TRBV4-3,TRBJ2-1
TGCGCCAGCAGCCAGGACCCAACAGGGGTCGGTGAGCAGTTCTTC,CASSQDPTGVGEQFF,NA,TRBD1,TRBV4-1,TRBJ2-1
TGTGCCAGCAGTCTCTACAATGAGCAGTTCTTC,CASSLYNEQFF,NA,NA,TRBV28,TRBJ2-1
TGCAGCGTTGTATTCAGGGAGAGACCCTACGAGCAGTACTTC,CSVVFRERPYEQYF,NA,NA,TRBV29-1,TRBJ2-7
TGTGCCAGCAGCGTAGGGTCAGGGTCCCCATCCTACGAGCAGTACTTC,CASSVGSGSPSYEQYF,NA,NA,TRBV9,TRBJ2-7
TGTGCCAGCAGCCAAGAGGGTCCACTACTGTTTTTT,CASSQEGPLLFF,NA,NA,TRBV4-2,TRBJ1-4
TGTGCCAGCAGCTCCCAGGACAGAACCTACAATGAGCAGTTCTTC,CASSSQDRTYNEQFF,NA,NA,TRBV7-8,TRBJ2-1
TGTGCCAGTAGTCCAGCTGCGGGGTTATTCGCTGAAGCTTTCTTT,CASSPAAGLFAEAFF,NA,NA,TRBV19,TRBJ1-1
TGTGCCAGCATACCCGGGACTAGCGATTACGAGCAGTACTTC,CASIPGTSDYEQYF,NA,TRBD2,TRBV2,TRBJ2-7
TGTGCCAGCAGTTCTCCAGGGGCCCACGAGCAGTACTTC,CASSSPGAHEQYF,NA,NA,TRBV6-6,TRBJ2-7
TGTGCCAGCAGCTTAGAAGCAGGACTTCTAAGGGAGACCCAGTACTTC,CASSLEAGLLRETQYF,NA,NA,TRBV11-2,TRBJ2-5
TGTGCCAGCAGCCGCGGAGGGATCGAGCAGTACTTC,CASSRGGIEQYF,NA,NA,TRBV14,TRBJ2-7
TGCGCCAGGATAACCGGGACTAGCGCGGACGAGCAGTACTTC,CARITGTSADEQYF,once,TRBD2,TRBV5-1,TRBJ2-7